This entry concerns a single T cell receptor beta chain. Its antigen specificity is not known. Within one base of it there is no much larger clone, and no base qualities were kept. This sample was included in a study of T cells after yellow fever vaccination (dated by TCRdb to the late 2010s). General notes on the study: The SMART-Seq v4 Ultra Low Input RNA kit was used to prepare libraries from fractions with low cell numbers. The cohort comprised two healthy male donors, one aged 18 to 30 and one aged 30 to 39 years. Blood samples were taken at several timepoints before and after primary and secondary immunization, and bulk PBMC replicates and cell subsets were isolated. To track T-cell clones before and after primary and booster YFV17D yellow fever vaccination, bulk TCR alpha and beta repertoires were sequenced longitudinally. Here is what the overall study found, with its caveats: After the booster, most of the clones that had expanded following primary vaccination were detected again (roughly 96% of CD4 and 80% to 90% of CD8), which suggests that memory was broadly maintained. FACS-sorted repertoires could contain abundant contaminating clonotypes from the bulk population, so computational filtering was required. A small fraction of clonotypes appeared in both the CD4 and CD8 compartments, likely as a result of convergent recombination. The secondary T-cell response was weaker than the primary response but faster, peaking on day 5 instead of day 15. Because the study included only a couple of donors, the extent to which the findings can be generalized is limited.

Interpreted using the paper, the treatment or condition label stands for: live attenuated yellow fever vaccine strain. At each blood-draw timepoint, two biological replicates of bulk PBMCs were obtained. A standard Ficoll-Paque protocol was used to isolate PBMCs from peripheral blood. RNA was extracted with TriZol from bulk PBMCs, CD4 and CD8 fractions, and dextramer-positive and dextramer-negative fractions. TCR cDNA was made using 5'RACE template switching, a step that added a universal primer site and unique molecular identifiers. cDNA synthesis was primed from both the TCR alpha and TCR beta constant segments. Libraries were amplified in two PCR steps, with sample barcodes and sequencing adapters added in the second step. Sequencing of libraries was done on Illumina HiSeq 2500 (2x100 bp) or NovaSeq (2x150 bp). The authors processed their data as follows. MIGEC handled demultiplexing of reads and collapsing into UMI consensus sequences, while MiXCR performed V(D)J alignment. Vaccine-responding clonotypes were defined with edgeR using replicate PBMC samples, requiring FDR below 0.01 and a log2 fold change above 5 up to day 15. CD4 or CD8 identity was assigned to each bulk clonotype according to whether the clonotype was present at higher abundance in the sequenced CD4 repertoire or the sequenced CD8 repertoire. Through fastp at Q25 and MiXCR, TCRdb rebuilt clones from the public reads, retaining in-frame beta chains. A single entry per CDR3 protein holds the most common genes and DNA from its merged rows. V and J calls and clone size were set by TCRdb, not the authors. The table for this sample lists some 400,000 distinct CDR3 sequences; around 6.5% of them were counted only once. Clones ranked in the top ten supply 15% of the sample.

Including the terminal cysteine and phenylalanine, the CDR3 comprises 13 residues. CDR3 DNA is the only sequence kept; it has 39 bases, read in frame from the first base. Trimming costs V 5 bases and J 1 base, and their ends lie 9 bases apart. In the germline V gene (reference sequence), CDR1 corresponds to DFQATT and CDR2 to SNEGSKA. The V and J genes are TRBV20-1 and TRBJ2-4, with the D gene uncertain. The sequence was obtained from a man younger than 45 who received the YFV17D yellow fever vaccine. Sequencing was performed on PBMCs, taken 5 days after the yellow fever booster vaccination. The sequenced DNA is TGCAGTGCTTTGGATGTGGCCAAAAACATTCAGTACTTC. Translated, it gives CSALDVAKNIQYF.